This T cell receptor (beta chain) appears in the sequencing data of a study of a mutant IDH1 vaccine in newly diagnosed glioma. This CDR3 has 15 amino acids. With V trimmed by 4 bases and J by 3 bases, 6 bases remained unmatched. Germline-derived CDR1 and CDR2 are SGHNT and YYREEE (reference sequence). The time point denotes: week 35, safety follow-up. A single vaccine dose contained 300 ug of mutant IDH1 20-mer peptide, and topical imiquimod was used with it. Donor diagnoses consisted of new WHO grade 3 or 4 IDH1-mutant, ATRX-lost astrocytomas. The method was immunoSEQ multiplex PCR; TCRdb's version includes in-frame clones alone and lacks a portion of them. The table records more than 40,000 clones, more than 70% of them present only once. About this clone: The antigen is unknown.

V and J are TRBV5-4 and TRBJ1-1; TRBD1 agrees at 10 bases. This TCR was sampled from a woman aged 35 to 49 with glioma. The sample here was PBMCs, taken from a glioma patient whose treatment included an IDH1 peptide vaccine. The CDR3 loop is CASSPGTGAYTEAFF. Written as DNA, the CDR3 is TGTGCCAGCAGCCCCGGGACAGGGGCGTACACTGAAGCTTTCTTT.